What follows are 10 T cell receptor beta chains derived from one specimen sequenced in a study of T cell changes during pregnancy in multiple sclerosis. Here immunoSEQ multiplex PCR was the method, and the copy in TCRdb shows in-frame clones only, minus some. The table has tens of thousands of clones, roughly 90% seen once. Specimen: peripheral blood, collected in the first trimester of pregnancy. The receptor set was obtained from a female donor in good health, enrolled as a control in a pregnancy study.

As for this clone: Other DNA variants within this sample encode the same CDR3. The chain has TRBV6-5 and TRBJ2-7; TRBD1 is a possible D gene (5 bases). The V end lost 6 bases, the J end lost 2 bases, and 14 bases lay between the germline ends. The length of the CDR3 is 14 residues. Germline CDR1 is MNHEY and CDR2 is SVGAGI. The CDR3 sequence: CASSGQSRTYEQYF. Here the CDR3 DNA reads TGTGCCAGCAGCGGACAATCGCGAACCTACGAGCAGTACTTC.

The chain has TRBV6-1 and TRBJ2-7, with D possibly matching TRBD1 (5 bases). The CDR3 contains 15 residues. CDR1 is MNHNS and CDR2 is SASEGT in the germline V gene. Trimming stripped 3 bases from V and 0 bases from J, with 12 bases between. The CDR3 coding sequence is TGTGCCAGCAGTGATAAAATCGACAGCTCCTACGAGCAGTACTTC. Translating it yields CASSDKIDSSYEQYF.

The chain couples TRBV10-3 to TRBJ1-2; 7 bases are shared with TRBD1. Germline V gene sequence: CDR1 ENHRY, CDR2 SYGVKD. V was pared by 6 bases and J by 6 bases, with 13 bases of the junction left unmatched. The CDR3 consists of 15 residues. The CDR3 sequence is CAISMPLGTVDGYTF. DNA for the CDR3: TGTGCCATCAGCATGCCGCTCGGGACAGTGGATGGCTACACCTTC.

This chain uses TRBV5-6 with TRBJ1-4; D gene ambiguous. Germline V lookup: CDR1 SGHDT, CDR2 YYEEEE. V lost 2 bases to trimming and J lost 8 bases, with 13 bases between them. This CDR3 spans 14 amino acids. CDR3 DNA: TGTGCCAGCAGCTTCGGAGGGAGGTCCGAAAAACTGTTTTTT. Residues: CASSFGGRSEKLFF.

As concerns this clone: The sample has other DNA sequences that encode this CDR3 too. This chain joins TRBV7-9 and TRBJ2-1, with 7 bases identical to TRBD2. Trimming took 1 base from V and 9 from J; bases not matched to a gene: 6. In germline, CDR1 is SEHNR, CDR2 FQNEAQ (reference sequence). This CDR3 is 14 amino acids long. The CDR3 DNA reads TGTGCCAGCAGCTTAGATGGGGAGGGGAGTGAGCAGTTCTTC. It encodes CASSLDGEGSEQFF.

The chain employs TRBV7-2 and TRBJ1-1, with D perhaps TRBD1 (6 bases). V was clipped by 4 bases and J by 10 bases, with 19 bases between them. This CDR3 comprises 14 residues. Germline V CDR1 and CDR2: SGHTA, FQGNSA. This CDR3 is CASSSHNQDRRAFF. CDR3 DNA sequence: TGTGCCAGCAGCTCCCACAACCAAGACAGGCGAGCTTTCTTT.

The V and J genes are TRBV18 and TRBJ2-5; TRBD1 might be the D (5 bases). The CDR3 sequence is 15 residues long. Trimming removed 0 bases from V and 5 bases from J, with 13 bases in between. Looked up from germline, CDR1 is KGHSH and CDR2 is LQKENI. The CDR3 DNA is TGTGCCAGCTCACCACCGGAGCAGGGTATGGAGACCCAGTACTTC. The encoded protein is CASSPPEQGMETQYF.

The table lists this clone with a few counts. This sample includes further DNA sequences coding for the same CDR3. The V gene is TRBV18, the J gene TRBJ1-1, with D possibly matching TRBD1 (5 bases). Germline loops: CDR1 KGHSH, CDR2 LQKENI. The CDR3 runs 14 residues. Deletions cut 6 bases from V and 2 bases from J, with 13 bases between. The CDR3 loop reads CASSPGAGNTEAFF. CDR3 sequence (DNA): TGTGCCAGCTCCCCCGGGGCGGGAAACACTGAAGCTTTCTTT.

The gene calls are TRBV29-1 and TRBJ1-1, with D maybe TRBD1 (6 bases). Trimming cost V 6 bases and J 5 bases, with 19 bases left between them. Germline V gives CDR1 SQVTM, CDR2 ANQGSEA. The CDR3 has 14 amino acids. The CDR3 loop is CSVVHRQVGTEAFF. CDR3 coding DNA: TGCAGCGTGGTCCATAGACAGGTTGGAACTGAAGCTTTCTTT.

The CDR3 loop reads CANRGRRSNYGYTF. DNA for the CDR3: TGTGCCAACAGGGGGCGAAGATCCAACTATGGCTACACCTTC. The J gene is TRBJ1-2, the V gene TRBV7-3; the match to TRBD1 covers 9 bases. V lost 10 bases to trimming and J lost 2 bases; unmatched junction nucleotides: 8. Germline CDR1 is SGHTA and CDR2 is FQGTGA. This CDR3 comprises 14 residues.